These 25 T cell receptor beta chains came from one sample sequenced in a study of blood T cell repertoires in COVID-19. Libraries were prepared by immunoSEQ multiplex PCR; TCRdb keeps only in-frame clonotypes and omits some of them. The sample yields under 200,000 clones, approximately 90% seen once. The sequencing input was peripheral blood. The receptors were gathered from an older woman with COVID-19, enrolled during active disease.

The chain is built from TRBV5-5 and TRBJ2-7; D is unclear. The V gene's germline CDR1 is SGHKS and CDR2 YYEKEE (reference sequence). The CDR3 length is 13 residues. The V end lost 4 bases, the J end lost 3 bases, and 11 bases lay between the germline ends. The CDR3 DNA reads TGTGCCAGCAGCCGAATTAACAACTACGAGCAGTACTTC. This sequence encodes CASSRINNYEQYF.

The chain couples TRBV13 to TRBJ1-1; 11 positions agree with TRBD1. The CDR3 covers 14 residues. CDR1 and CDR2 from the germline V gene are PRHDT and FYEKMQ (reference sequence). V was pared by 5 bases and J by 7 bases, with 6 bases of the junction left unmatched. The CDR3 region has the DNA TGTGCCAGCAGCCTCCGGGACAGGGGGTTTGAAGCTTTCTTT. Translated: CASSLRDRGFEAFF.

The V and J genes are TRBV4-1 and TRBJ1-1; D call uncertain. The CDR3 has 12 residues. The germline V and J ends were trimmed by 3 bases and 8 bases, with 10 bases remaining between them. In germline, CDR1 is MGHRA, CDR2 YSYEKL. The CDR3 nucleotides read TGCGCCAGCAGCCACCCTGCGGGGGAAGCTTTCTTT. Translated: CASSHPAGEAFF.

V is TRBV14 and J is TRBJ2-5; 8 positions agree with TRBD1. The CDR3 consists of 14 residues. CDR1 and CDR2 from the germline V gene are SGHDN and FVKESK. V trimming: 3 bases; J trimming: 4 bases; junction bases outside the gene matches: 4. The CDR3 sequence is CASSHGQGVETQYF. In DNA, the CDR3 is TGTGCCAGCAGCCATGGACAGGGCGTAGAGACCCAGTACTTC. The full variable domain, with the rest looked up from reference TRBV14 and TRBJ2-5, is EAGVTQFPSHSVIEKGQTVTLRCDPISGHDNLYWYRRVMGKEIKFLLHFVKESKQDESGMPNNRFLAERTGGTYSTLKVQPAELEDSGVYFCASSHGQGVETQYFGPGTRLLVL.

This clone was counted between two and nine times. The chain recombines TRBV4-1 with TRBJ1-1, with D possibly TRBD1 on 6 matching bases. The CDR3 runs to 15 residues. Germline V gene data show CDR1 as MGHRA and CDR2 as YSYEKL. V was shortened by 4 bases and J by 6 bases, with 18 bases between the two germline ends. CDR3 sequence (DNA): TGCGCCAGCAGCCCAATGGACAGACGGGTGCCTGAAGCTTTCTTT. Its protein product is CASSPMDRRVPEAFF.

This clone was counted a single time. The chain couples TRBV13 to TRBJ2-1; 7 bases agree with TRBD2. This CDR3 is 13 amino acids long. Germline values: CDR1 PRHDT, CDR2 FYEKMQ (reference sequence). The V and J ends lost 6 bases and 2 bases, in that order; junction bases with no gene match: 1. The CDR3 DNA sequence: TGTGCCAGCAGTCGGGGGGCCTACAATGAGCAGTTCTTC. This sequence encodes CASSRGAYNEQFF.

V is TRBV18 and J is TRBJ1-2, with TRBD1 matching over 7 bases. V was pared by 0 bases and J by 4 bases, with 8 bases of the junction left unmatched. Germline CDR1 KGHSH, CDR2 LQKENI. The CDR3 is made up of 16 amino acids. This chain's CDR3 is CASSPPSVGQVYGYTF. CDR3 nucleotides: TGTGCCAGCTCACCACCTTCAGTAGGACAGGTCTATGGCTACACCTTC.

The J gene is TRBJ2-7, the V gene TRBV7-2, with 9 bases that match TRBD2. Germline CDR1 reads SGHTA; CDR2 reads FQGNSA. This CDR3 has 16 amino acids. Trimming took 8 bases from V and 3 from J; bases not matched to a gene: 14. The CDR3: CASGLKGLAGRYEQYF. The CDR3 DNA is TGTGCCAGCGGATTAAAGGGCCTAGCGGGGCGCTACGAGCAGTACTTC.

The J gene is TRBJ2-1, the V gene TRBV15; D is ambiguous. V was clipped by 6 bases and J by 0 bases, with 6 bases between them. This CDR3 contains 13 residues. The germline gives CDR1 LNHNV, CDR2 YYDKDF (reference sequence). As DNA, the CDR3 is TGTGCCACCAGAAAGAGCTCCTACAATGAGCAGTTCTTC. Its protein is CATRKSSYNEQFF.

Turning to this clone: Other DNA sequences in this specimen translate into the identical CDR3. The chain recombines TRBV5-1 with TRBJ2-2, with 11 nucleotides matching TRBD2. Trimming took 1 base from V and 4 from J; bases not matched to a gene: 3. This CDR3 is 16 amino acids long. Germline V gene lookup returns CDR1 SGHRS and CDR2 YFSETQ. Written as DNA, the CDR3 is TGCGCCAGCAGCTTGCTAGCGGGGGGTCTCACCGGGGAGCTGTTTTTT. Amino acids: CASSLLAGGLTGELFF. Using reference TRBV5-1 and TRBJ2-2 for the parts outside the CDR3, the full variable domain is KAGVTQTPRYLIKTRGQQVTLSCSPISGHRSVSWYQQTPGQGLQFLFEYFSETQRNKGNFPGRFSGRQFSNSRSEMNVSTLELGDSALYLCASSLLAGGLTGELFFGEGSRLTVL.

The CDR3 region has the DNA TGTGCCAGTAGTCGAGACAGGGCGGCTGAAGCTTTCTTT. Its translation is CASSRDRAAEAFF. J is TRBJ1-1 and V is TRBV19, with 7 bases aligning to TRBD1. V dropped 5 bases and J dropped 6; count of bases not matched to a gene: 6. In germline, CDR1 is LNHDA, CDR2 SQIVND (reference sequence). The CDR3 runs to 13 residues.

The rearrangement uses TRBV3-1 (or the pseudogene TRBV3-2) and TRBJ2-3; D call uncertain. Trimming removed 0 bases at V and 3 bases at J, with 7 bases between. Germline CDR1 is LGHDT and CDR2 is YNNKEL (reference sequence). The CDR3 length is 14 residues. CDR3 residues: CASSQDLLTDTQYF. The CDR3 nucleotides read TGTGCCAGCAGCCAAGATTTACTAACAGATACGCAGTATTTT.

The chain joins TRBV28 to TRBJ1-5; a weak D match, TRBD1 (5 bases). Looked up from germline, CDR1 is MDHEN and CDR2 is SYDVKM. V lost 5 bases and J lost 9, with 17 bases in between. This CDR3 contains 14 residues. CDR3 sequence (DNA): TGTGCCAGCAGTCAGCCATCCTGGGGCGGGCCCCAGCATTTT. Protein: CASSQPSWGGPQHF.

This chain links TRBV7-9 with TRBJ2-7, with D perhaps matching TRBD1 (5 bases). V lost 2 bases and J 3 bases, leaving 11 bases between the germline ends. The germline V gene has CDR1 SEHNR and CDR2 FQNEAQ (reference sequence). The CDR3 is made up of 14 amino acids. The CDR3: CASSLPGQRYEQYF. CDR3 sequence (DNA): TGTGCCAGCAGCTTACCAGGACAACGCTACGAGCAGTACTTC.

The chain is built from TRBV18 and TRBJ1-2, with D possibly matching TRBD1 (6 bases). CDR1 is KGHSH, CDR2 LQKENI, per germline. Trimming left V 3 bases short and J 4 bases short, with 15 bases between. This CDR3 is built from 15 residues. This CDR3 reads CASSPSTGSLYGYTF. CDR3 coding DNA: TGTGCCAGCTCACCCTCGACAGGTTCCCTCTATGGCTACACCTTC.

The J gene is TRBJ1-1, the V gene TRBV28, with 7 bases that match TRBD1. The CDR3 contains 13 residues. Germline CDR1 is MDHEN and CDR2 is SYDVKM. The J segment lost 11 bases and the V segment lost 4 bases, leaving 10 bases of the junction unmatched. CDR3 sequence: CASSSSLDRAAFF. DNA for the CDR3: TGTGCCAGCAGTTCCTCCCTCGACAGGGCGGCTTTCTTT.

This chain joins TRBV29-1 and TRBJ2-3, with TRBD2 matching 11 bases. With V trimmed by 6 bases and J by 1 base, 6 bases remained unmatched. Germline V gene data show CDR1 as SQVTM and CDR2 as ANQGSEA. The CDR3 has 15 amino acids. The CDR3 loop reads CSVGLLAGGTDTQYF. DNA for the CDR3: TGCAGCGTGGGATTACTAGCGGGGGGCACAGATACGCAGTATTTT.

A remark on this clone: The same CDR3 arises from other DNA sequences in this sample as well. The CDR3 reads CASSLGQGGGEQYF. In nucleotides, the CDR3 is TGCGCCAGCAGCTTGGGACAGGGTGGCGGCGAGCAGTACTTC. The chain couples TRBV5-1 to TRBJ2-7; 7 positions match TRBD1. This CDR3 region has 14 residues. CDR1 and CDR2 (germline): SGHRS, YFSETQ. The V gene end was trimmed by 0 bases and the J gene end by 6 bases; junction bases not matched to a gene: 6.

CDR3 loop: CAWSAITTGRSRKQYF. CDR3 nucleotides: TGTGCCTGGAGTGCCATAACCACAGGGCGCTCGCGCAAGCAGTACTTC. The rearrangement joins TRBV30 to TRBJ2-7; D is perhaps TRBD1 (6 bases). The V gene's germline CDR1 is GTSNPN and CDR2 SVGIG (reference sequence). This CDR3 is built from 16 residues. V was clipped by 1 base and J by 8 bases, with 24 bases between them.

The J gene is TRBJ1-2, the V gene TRBV5-1; D may be TRBD1 (6 bases). Trimming took off 2 bases at V and 0 bases at J, with 17 bases between the two ends. Germline CDR1 and CDR2: SGHRS and YFSETQ. The CDR3 sequence is 17 residues long. Here the CDR3 DNA reads TGCGCCAGCAGCTTTCCCCGGGCAGGGGCGCCTAACTATGGCTACACCTTC. Protein sequence: CASSFPRAGAPNYGYTF. The full variable domain, completed using reference TRBV5-1 and TRBJ1-2, is KAGVTQTPRYLIKTRGQQVTLSCSPISGHRSVSWYQQTPGQGLQFLFEYFSETQRNKGNFPGRFSGRQFSNSRSEMNVSTLELGDSALYLCASSFPRAGAPNYGYTFGSGTRLTVV.

The CDR3 loop reads CASSTRTVANTGELFF. CDR3 in DNA: TGTGCCAGCAGCACCAGGACAGTCGCGAACACCGGGGAGCTGTTTTTT. This chain connects TRBV11-2 to TRBJ2-2, with a possible D match to TRBD1 (6 bases). This CDR3 spans 16 amino acids. V lost 5 bases, J lost 0 bases, and 13 bases lay in between. CDR1 is SGHAT and CDR2 is FQNNGV in the germline V gene.

This chain connects TRBV4-1 to TRBJ1-5; no definite D call. Germline V gene lookup returns CDR1 MGHRA and CDR2 YSYEKL. The CDR3 runs 15 residues. V was trimmed by 1 base and J by 0 bases, leaving 7 bases between them. CDR3 loop: CASSQGGNSNQPQHF. The CDR3 DNA follows: TGCGCCAGCAGCCAAGGCGGAAATAGCAATCAGCCCCAGCATTTT.

The chain is built from TRBV3-1 (or the pseudogene TRBV3-2) and TRBJ2-2; unclear D gene. The CDR3 totals 14 residues. Looked up from germline, CDR1 is LGHDT and CDR2 is YNNKEL (reference sequence). Trimming shortened V by 1 base and J by 6 bases, and 9 bases separated the two germline ends. The CDR3 loop reads CASSQVLVSGELFF. DNA for the CDR3: TGTGCCAGCAGCCAAGTGCTAGTATCCGGGGAGCTGTTTTTT.

In this sample, this clone turned up once. J is TRBJ1-4 and V is TRBV2; D is uncertain. The V end lost 4 bases, the J end lost 12 bases, and 15 bases lay between the germline ends. Germline V gives CDR1 SNHLY, CDR2 FYNNEI. This CDR3 spans 13 amino acids. DNA of the CDR3: TGTGCCAGCAGTGTGGGTGGAACGAGGGAACTGTTTTTT. Encoded protein: CASSVGGTRELFF.

The count of this clone is one. J is TRBJ2-5 and V is TRBV19; 10 positions match TRBD1. CDR3 length equals 15 residues. Germline CDR1 reads LNHDA; CDR2 reads SQIVND (reference sequence). V lost 4 bases and J lost 4; bases outside the gene matches: 6. The CDR3 nucleotides read TGTGCCAGTAGTACCGACAGGGGGCGTAGAGAGACCCAGTACTTC. Its protein product is CASSTDRGRRETQYF.